The 16 T cell receptor beta chains below all came from one sample that was sequenced in a study of T cell repertoires in cytomegalovirus infection. TCRdb reanalysed the reads using MiXCR and keeps one entry per CDR3 protein. The sample carries 400,000 or so distinct CDR3 sequences, under 40% recorded once. Input material: PBMCs. These receptors were obtained from a human donor in good health (CMV status not recorded). Some clones in this sample may be carry-over from other donors' samples.

This clonotype appeared a few times. The V gene is TRBV28, the J gene TRBJ2-7, with D uncertain. The V end was cut by 2 bases, the J end by 0 bases, with 11 bases between. Germline V gene data show CDR1 as MDHEN and CDR2 as SYDVKM. The CDR3 loop spans 15 amino acids. For the CDR3, the DNA is TGTGCCAGCAGTTTACCTGGGTTGAGCTCCTACGAGCAGTACTTC. Translation gives CASSLPGLSSYEQYF.

There are a few counts of this clonotype. The CDR3 DNA reads TGTGCCAGCAGTGAAGACTTAACACCCAACTATGGCTACACCTTC. It codes for CASSEDLTPNYGYTF. This chain joins TRBV6-1 and TRBJ1-2; no clear D. The germline CDR1 and CDR2 sequences are MNHNS and SASEGT. Trimming cost V 1 base and J 2 bases, with 11 bases left between them. CDR3 length equals 15 residues.

The gene calls are TRBV11-2 and TRBJ2-3; tentative D call: TRBD2 (5 bases). This CDR3 has 14 amino acids. With 0 bases removed from V and 6 bases from J, the gap between germline ends came to 10 bases. Germline CDR1 is SGHAT and CDR2 is FQNNGV. CDR3 sequence: CASSLDQLADTQYF. CDR3 DNA sequence: TGTGCCAGCAGCTTAGATCAATTAGCGGATACGCAGTATTTT.

This rearrangement joins TRBV4-2 to TRBJ2-1; TRBD1 agrees at 7 bases. CDR1 and CDR2 from the germline V gene are LGHNA and YNFKEQ. V lost 3 bases and J lost 7; bases outside the gene matches: 9. The CDR3 consists of 15 residues. The CDR3 region has the DNA TGTGCCAGCAGCCACGACAGGGTAAGGGGGAATGAGCAGTTCTTC. Its protein is CASSHDRVRGNEQFF.

Ten or more counts support this clonotype. The rearrangement uses TRBV12-3 or TRBV12-4 and TRBJ2-1; D is unclear. The CDR3 sequence is 13 residues long. With 5 bases removed from V and 7 bases from J, the gap between germline ends came to 12 bases. The CDR3 region is CASSPDEMNEQFF. The CDR3 nucleotides read TGTGCCAGCAGTCCCGATGAGATGAATGAGCAGTTCTTC.

This clonotype is a singleton in its sample. The chain is built from TRBV19 and TRBJ2-3, with D unresolved. The CDR3 runs to 11 residues. The germline V and J ends were trimmed by 9 bases and 4 bases, with 8 bases remaining between them. The germline V gene encodes CDR1 LNHDA and CDR2 SQIVND (reference sequence). The DNA of the CDR3 is TGTGCCAGCTCGGAAGCAGATACGCAGTATTTT. This translates into CASSEADTQYF.

Regarding this clonotype: A much larger clone differs by one base, so this may be a read error. This likely comes from a read error, as the CDR3 has no conserved phenylalanine or tryptophan at its end. This chain uses TRBV12-3 or TRBV12-4 with TRBJ2-7; no clear D gene. V shed 4 bases and J shed 5 bases, with 9 bases lying between them. This CDR3 has 12 residues. The CDR3 coding sequence is TGTGCCAGCAGTTGGACGTCCGACGAGCAGTACTAC. Translating gives CASSWTSDEQYY.

This chain links TRBV6-1 with TRBJ2-2; TRBD1 agrees at 8 bases. The CDR3 runs 15 residues. Trimming removed 4 bases from V and 2 bases from J; junction bases left unmatched: 3. Germline CDR1 MNHNS, CDR2 SASEGT. The CDR3 nucleotides are TGTGCCAGCAGTGGACAGGGGTTTAACACCGGGGAGCTGTTTTTT. Translating gives CASSGQGFNTGELFF.

V is TRBV7-6 and J is TRBJ2-1, with unresolved D. The CDR3 has 17 amino acids. Deletions cut 1 base from V and 7 bases from J, with 20 bases between. Germline assignment: CDR1 SGHVS and CDR2 FNYEAQ. The CDR3 coding sequence is TGTGCCAGCAGCTTAGGAACTGGACCAACAAGTAGGAATGAGCAGTTCTTC. It translates to CASSLGTGPTSRNEQFF.

The chain employs TRBV27 and TRBJ1-1, with D hard to call. V lost 7 bases to trimming and J lost 1 base, with 10 bases between them. Looked up from germline, CDR1 is MNHEY and CDR2 is SMNVEV (reference sequence). The CDR3 loop spans 13 amino acids. The CDR3 DNA reads TGTGCCAGCACCCCCCACCCGAACACTGAAGCTTTCTTT. As protein: CASTPHPNTEAFF.

This clonotype appeared a few times. V usage is TRBV7-6 and J usage is TRBJ2-5; D remains ambiguous. CDR1 is SGHVS and CDR2 is FNYEAQ in the germline V gene. This CDR3 is 13 amino acids long. V was trimmed by 5 bases and J by 2 bases, leaving 9 bases between them. CDR3 coding DNA: TGTGCCAGCAGCACCGTGCTTCAAGAGACCCAGTACTTC. It codes for CASSTVLQETQYF.

Only a few counts were recorded for this clonotype. The chain uses TRBV28 and TRBJ2-3; TRBD2 matches 15 bases. With 5 bases clipped from V and 1 base from J, the junction kept 7 bases outside the gene matches. There are 18 residues in the CDR3. The germline gives CDR1 MDHEN, CDR2 SYDVKM. CDR3 nucleotides: TGTGCCAGCAGTCGGACTAGCGGGGGGGCGCCTCGCACAGATACGCAGTATTTT. Encoded protein: CASSRTSGGAPRTDTQYF. The whole variable domain, filled in from reference TRBV28 and TRBJ2-3, reads DVKVTQSSRYLVKRTGEKVFLECVQDMDHENMFWYRQDPGLGLRLIYFSYDVKMKEKGDIPEGYSVSREKKERFSLILESASTNQTSMYLCASSRTSGGAPRTDTQYFGPGTRLTVL.

This clonotype was picked up a small number of times. The rearrangement links TRBV5-1 to TRBJ1-2, with TRBD1 matching over 7 bases. There are 14 residues in the CDR3. V lost 3 bases to trimming and J lost 4 bases; unmatched junction nucleotides: 6. Germline CDR1 SGHRS, CDR2 YFSETQ. The CDR3 DNA sequence: TGCGCCAGCAGCTCCGAGGGACAGAGCTATGGCTACACCTTC. It translates to CASSSEGQSYGYTF.

This clonotype was picked up many times. The chain joins TRBV7-2 to TRBJ2-3; 9 bases align to TRBD2. V shed 5 bases, J shed 6 bases, and the junction held 6 bases outside the gene matches. The CDR3 has 14 residues. From germline, CDR1 is SGHTA and CDR2 FQGNSA. The CDR3 nucleotides read TGTGCCAGCAGCGTGGGACTAGCTAGCGATACGCAGTATTTT. This encodes CASSVGLASDTQYF.

The table lists this clonotype with a few counts. V usage is TRBV7-9 and J usage is TRBJ2-7; 10 nucleotides match TRBD2. The trim removed 5 bases at V and 0 bases at J, leaving 7 bases unmatched. Germline assignment: CDR1 SEHNR and CDR2 FQNEAQ (reference sequence). The CDR3 loop spans 16 amino acids. CDR3 nucleotide sequence: TGTGCCAGCAGCGGCAATCTAGCGGGGGTCTCCTACGAGCAGTACTTC. Translation gives CASSGNLAGVSYEQYF.

This clonotype was observed a few times. The chain is built from TRBV6-2 or TRBV6-3 and TRBJ1-2, with D perhaps matching TRBD1 (5 bases). The CDR3 runs to 14 residues. Trimming stripped 6 bases from V and 4 bases from J, with 15 bases between. Germline CDR1 MNHEY, CDR2 SVGEGT. CDR3 sequence (DNA): TGTGCCAGCAGGGAACGGGGACGCGGCTATGGCTACACCTTC. Translated: CASRERGRGYGYTF.